The present T cell receptor beta chain was sequenced within a study of T cells after yellow fever vaccination. The study's findings and limits: Most primary-vaccination clones reappeared after the booster (approximately 97% CD4, 88% CD8). Repertoires obtained by FACS sorting could include abundant clonotypes that entered as contaminants from the bulk population.

The CDR3 runs to 15 residues. Trimming cost V 6 bases and J 6 bases, with 18 bases left between them. Germline V gene lookup returns CDR1 LNHDA and CDR2 SQIVND (reference sequence). About this clonotype itself: The antigen remains undetermined.

TCRdb called the 5' RACE reads again in MiXCR, with one record for every CDR3 protein. The data contain about 300,000 distinct CDR3 sequences, less than 9.5% of them seen just once; the ten biggest clones take up 3% to 3.5%. The V call is TRBV19, the J call TRBJ1-5; D unclear. This receptor was taken from a man aged 18 to 35 who received the YFV17D yellow fever vaccine. Sequenced here: CD4+ T cells sorted from PBMCs, sampled 5 days after the yellow fever booster vaccination. The CDR3 DNA reads as TGTGCCAGTAGCGGACGGACCGTTGTTGGTCAGCCCCAGCATTTT. This gives the protein CASSGRTVVGQPQHF. Together with reference TRBV19 and TRBJ1-5, the CDR3 gives the full variable domain: DGGITQSPKYLFRKEGQNVTLSCEQNLNHDAMYWYRQDPGQGLRLIYYSQIVNDFQKGDIAEGYSVSREKKESFPLTVTSAQKNPTAFYLCASSGRTVVGQPQHFGDGTRLSIL.